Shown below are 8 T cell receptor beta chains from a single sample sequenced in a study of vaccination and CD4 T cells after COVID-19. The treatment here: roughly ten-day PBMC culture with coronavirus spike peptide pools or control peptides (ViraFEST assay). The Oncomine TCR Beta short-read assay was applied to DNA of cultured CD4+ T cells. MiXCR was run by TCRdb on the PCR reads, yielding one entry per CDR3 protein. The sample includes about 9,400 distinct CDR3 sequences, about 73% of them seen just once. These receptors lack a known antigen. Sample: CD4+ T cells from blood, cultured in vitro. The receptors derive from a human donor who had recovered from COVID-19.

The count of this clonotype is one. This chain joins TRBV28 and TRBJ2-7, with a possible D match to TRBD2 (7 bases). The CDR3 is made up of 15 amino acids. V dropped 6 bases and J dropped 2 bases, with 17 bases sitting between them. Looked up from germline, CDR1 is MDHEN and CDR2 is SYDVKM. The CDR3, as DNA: TGTGCCAGCAGGAGTCCGGGGGGCGCACCCTACGAGCAGTACTTC. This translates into CASRSPGGAPYEQYF. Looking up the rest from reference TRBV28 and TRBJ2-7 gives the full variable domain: DVKVTQSSRYLVKRTGEKVFLECVQDMDHENMFWYRQDPGLGLRLIYFSYDVKMKEKGDIPEGYSVSREKKERFSLILESASTNQTSMYLCASRSPGGAPYEQYFGPGTRLTVT.

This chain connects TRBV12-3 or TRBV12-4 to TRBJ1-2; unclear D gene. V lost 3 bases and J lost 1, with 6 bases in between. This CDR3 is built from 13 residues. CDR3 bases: TGTGCCAGCAGTTTGGTACATAACTATGGCTACACCTTC. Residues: CASSLVHNYGYTF.

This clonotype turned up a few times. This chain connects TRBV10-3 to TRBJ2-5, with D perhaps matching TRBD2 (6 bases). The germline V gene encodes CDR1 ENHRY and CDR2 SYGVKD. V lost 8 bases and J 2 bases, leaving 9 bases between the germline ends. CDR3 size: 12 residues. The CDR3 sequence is CAISGGQETQYF. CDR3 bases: TGTGCCATCTCCGGGGGACAAGAGACCCAGTACTTC.

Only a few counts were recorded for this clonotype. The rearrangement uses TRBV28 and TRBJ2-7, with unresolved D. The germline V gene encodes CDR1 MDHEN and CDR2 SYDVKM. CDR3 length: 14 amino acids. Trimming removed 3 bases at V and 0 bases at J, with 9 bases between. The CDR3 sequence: CASSLTGYSYEQYF. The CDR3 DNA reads TGTGCCAGCAGTTTGACTGGATACTCCTACGAGCAGTACTTC.

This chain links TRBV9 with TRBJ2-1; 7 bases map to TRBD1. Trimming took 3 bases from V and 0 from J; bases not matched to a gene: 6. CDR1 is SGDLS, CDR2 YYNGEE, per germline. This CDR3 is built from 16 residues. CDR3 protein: CASSGTPGGSYNEQFF. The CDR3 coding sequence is TGTGCCAGCAGCGGGACCCCAGGGGGCTCCTACAATGAGCAGTTCTTC.

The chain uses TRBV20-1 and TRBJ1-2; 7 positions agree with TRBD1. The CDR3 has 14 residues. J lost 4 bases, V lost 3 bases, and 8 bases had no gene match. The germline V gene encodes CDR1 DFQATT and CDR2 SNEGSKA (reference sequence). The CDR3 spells CSASHRGGSYGYTF. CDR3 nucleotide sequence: TGCAGTGCTAGTCACAGGGGAGGGAGCTATGGCTACACCTTC.

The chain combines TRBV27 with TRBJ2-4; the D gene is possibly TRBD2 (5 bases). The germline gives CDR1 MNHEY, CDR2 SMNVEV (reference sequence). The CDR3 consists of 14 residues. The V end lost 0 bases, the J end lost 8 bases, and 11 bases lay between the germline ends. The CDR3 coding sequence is TGTGCCAGCAGTTTATCGTGGCGGGCATACATTCAGTACTTC. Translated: CASSLSWRAYIQYF.

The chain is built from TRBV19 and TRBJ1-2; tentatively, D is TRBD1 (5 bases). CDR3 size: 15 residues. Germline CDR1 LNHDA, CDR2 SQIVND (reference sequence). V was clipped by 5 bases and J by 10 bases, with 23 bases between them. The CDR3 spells CASSPQVQGRGDYTF. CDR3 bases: TGTGCCAGTAGTCCACAAGTCCAGGGTAGAGGAGACTACACCTTC.